Listed here are 30 T cell receptor beta chains from one sample, sequenced in a study of cytomegalovirus exposure and HLA in healthy donors. The PCR employed 60 Vbeta primers together with 13 Jbeta primers. Sequencing used immunoSEQ multiplex PCR; TCRdb keeps in-frame clones, though not all of them. Of around 150,000 clones listed, roughly 70% were seen once; the top ten hold around 3%. The sequenced sample was PBMCs. These receptors all stem from a woman between 40 and 50 years old in good health and CMV-seropositive.

There are a few counts of this clone. This chain connects TRBV6-1 to TRBJ1-5, with 9 bases that match TRBD1. The ends lost 4 bases at V and 1 base at J; junction bases unmatched: 5. The germline V gene has CDR1 MNHNS and CDR2 SASEGT. The CDR3 runs to 16 residues. The CDR3, as DNA: TGTGCCAGCAGTGGTTGGACAGGGGCAAGCAATCAGCCCCAGCATTTT. Its translation is CASSGWTGASNQPQHF.

This clone was counted only a few times. The chain joins TRBV9 to TRBJ1-5; 10 bases agree with TRBD1. CDR1 SGDLS and CDR2 YYNGEE come from the germline V gene. The junction had 9 bases not matched to a gene; V was cut back by 9 bases and J by 6 bases. This CDR3 is built from 14 residues. The CDR3 sequence: CATRQGAVCQPQHF. CDR3 nucleotide sequence: TGTGCCACACGACAGGGGGCTGTATGTCAGCCCCAGCATTTT. The whole variable domain, remainder taken from reference TRBV9 and TRBJ1-5, is DSGVTQTPKHLITATGQRVTLRCSPRSGDLSVYWYQQSLDQGLQFLIQYYNGEERAKGNILERFSAQQFPDLHSELNLSSLELGDSALYFCATRQGAVCQPQHFGDGTRLSIL.

This clone was seen more than once but under ten times. The rearrangement uses TRBV7-2 and TRBJ2-3, with 8 positions matching TRBD1. J was trimmed by 1 base and V by 6 bases; bases with no gene match: 6. Per germline, CDR1 SGHTA and CDR2 FQGNSA. CDR3 length: 15 amino acids. The CDR3 loop is CASSLSGQGTDTQYF. CDR3 coding DNA: TGTGCCAGCAGTCTATCGGGACAGGGCACAGATACGCAGTATTTT.

The chain carries TRBV15 and TRBJ1-1; 8 bases are a match to TRBD1. Per germline, CDR1 LNHNV and CDR2 YYDKDF (reference sequence). Unmatched junction bases numbered 3, after V lost 3 bases and J lost 3 bases. This CDR3 has 14 residues. The DNA for the CDR3 is TGTGCCACCAGCAGGGGACAGGTAGACACTGAAGCTTTCTTT. It is translated as CATSRGQVDTEAFF.

This rearrangement joins TRBV5-1 to TRBJ2-3; 7 bases map to TRBD2. The CDR3 extends over 15 amino acids. CDR1 is SGHRS, CDR2 YFSETQ, per germline. V lost 5 bases to trimming and J lost 2 bases; unmatched junction nucleotides: 8. The DNA of the CDR3 is TGCGCCAGCAGTCGCGGGGGAGGATCCACAGATACGCAGTATTTT. Translating it yields CASSRGGGSTDTQYF.

The chain is built from TRBV18 and TRBJ2-2; D may be TRBD2 (6 bases). V was trimmed by 4 bases and J by 7 bases, leaving 16 bases between them. CDR3 size: 15 residues. Germline CDR1 and CDR2: KGHSH and LQKENI. DNA of the CDR3: TGTGCCAGCTCACTGACACTAGCTGCTGGCGGGGAGCTGTTTTTT. Its translation is CASSLTLAAGGELFF.

The rearrangement links TRBV7-3 to TRBJ2-2, with TRBD1 matching over 9 bases. CDR3 length: 16 amino acids. V shed 2 bases and J 5 bases; nucleotides not matched to a gene: 6. CDR1 is SGHTA and CDR2 is FQGTGA in the germline V gene. The CDR3 protein is CASSLFPGQGTGELFF. CDR3 nucleotides: TGTGCCAGCAGCTTATTTCCAGGACAGGGGACCGGGGAGCTGTTTTTT.

In this sample, this clone turned up a few times. The chain carries TRBV2 and TRBJ1-6; a possible D gene is TRBD1 (5 bases). V lost 6 bases, J lost 8 bases, and 11 bases lay in between. The germline CDR1 and CDR2 sequences are SNHLY and FYNNEI. The CDR3 spans 13 residues. CDR3 in amino acids: CASRGTKDSPLHF. The DNA of the CDR3 is TGTGCCAGCAGGGGGACTAAGGATTCACCCCTCCACTTT.

CDR3 region: CASSLRPGTGINQPQHF. The CDR3 bases are TGTGCCAGCAGCCTCCGACCCGGGACAGGGATAAATCAGCCCCAGCATTTT. The J gene is TRBJ1-5, the V gene TRBV7-2; 9 bases are shared with TRBD1. V lost 5 bases to trimming and J lost 4 bases; unmatched junction nucleotides: 12. The CDR3 is 17 amino acids. Germline V gene lookup returns CDR1 SGHTA and CDR2 FQGNSA.

This CDR3 is CASSYYRNSPLHF. CDR3 nucleotides: TGTGCCAGCAGTTACTACAGGAATTCACCCCTCCACTTT. The chain has TRBV6-5 and TRBJ1-6; D may be TRBD1 (5 bases). The CDR3 runs 13 residues. The germline gives CDR1 MNHEY, CDR2 SVGAGI. The germline V and J ends were trimmed by 1 base and 7 bases, with 5 bases remaining between them.

The chain joins TRBV12-5 to TRBJ2-1, with D possibly TRBD2 on 5 matching bases. Looked up from germline, CDR1 is LGHNT and CDR2 is FRNRAP. Trimming removed 0 bases at V and 2 bases at J, with 17 bases between. The CDR3 is made up of 18 amino acids. CDR3 DNA: TGTGCTAGTGGTTTGGTAATCGTTCCCGGAGGCACCTACAATGAGCAGTTCTTC. This encodes CASGLVIVPGGTYNEQFF.

The V and J genes are TRBV28 and TRBJ2-2; D remains ambiguous. Germline V gene sequence: CDR1 MDHEN, CDR2 SYDVKM. This CDR3 is built from 14 residues. Trimming removed 3 bases from V and 4 bases from J, with 9 bases in between. CDR3 bases: TGTGCCAGCAGTTTCCGTAGCTTCACCGGGGAGCTGTTTTTT. Its protein product is CASSFRSFTGELFF.

The chain's CDR3 is CASSLAMSSGGEETQYF. Written as DNA, the CDR3 is TGCGCCAGCAGCTTGGCTATGTCTAGCGGGGGGGAAGAGACCCAGTACTTC. The chain joins TRBV5-1 to TRBJ2-5; 12 bases align to TRBD2. With V trimmed by 0 bases and J by 3 bases, 6 bases remained unmatched. Germline V gives CDR1 SGHRS, CDR2 YFSETQ. The CDR3 is 17 residues long.

This chain connects TRBV18 to TRBJ2-5; D unclear. Germline CDR1 reads KGHSH; CDR2 reads LQKENI. Trimming pared 4 bases from V and 1 base from J, leaving 4 bases between. The CDR3 has 12 residues. The CDR3 spells CASSQRQETQYF. The CDR3 DNA reads TGTGCCAGCTCACAGCGCCAAGAGACCCAGTACTTC.

This clone has just one count. V gene TRBV4-1 combines with J gene TRBJ2-3; 7 nucleotides align to TRBD2. The CDR3 length is 18 residues. Per the germline V gene, CDR1 is MGHRA and CDR2 is YSYEKL. Trimming at V came to 0 bases and at J to 1 base, leaving 10 bases not matched to a gene. The CDR3 DNA reads TGCGCCAGCAGCCAAGATAGAGGTCAGCGGGGCCGCACAGATACGCAGTATTTT. Amino acids: CASSQDRGQRGRTDTQYF.

This sequence joins TRBV29-1 and TRBJ2-3, with 9 bases lining up with TRBD2. The germline CDR1 and CDR2 sequences are SQVTM and ANQGSEA. The CDR3 covers 15 residues. The junction had 6 bases not matched to a gene; V was cut back by 2 bases and J by 3 bases. The CDR3 DNA reads TGCAGCGTTGAACGCCTAGCGGGGACGACAGATACGCAGTATTTT. This codes for CSVERLAGTTDTQYF.

This chain joins TRBV28 and TRBJ2-1; 9 bases align to TRBD1. Per germline, CDR1 MDHEN and CDR2 SYDVKM. CDR3 length: 15 amino acids. V lost 4 bases to trimming and J lost 6 bases; unmatched junction nucleotides: 7. CDR3 in amino acids: CASSSVRDRVNEQFF. CDR3 nucleotide sequence: TGTGCCAGCAGTTCCGTCCGGGACAGGGTCAATGAGCAGTTCTTC.

The gene calls are TRBV18 and TRBJ1-6; TRBD1 agrees at 8 bases. The germline V gene has CDR1 KGHSH and CDR2 LQKENI. With 3 bases clipped from V and 8 bases from J, the junction kept 3 bases outside the gene matches. This CDR3 comprises 14 residues. CDR3 loop: CASSPGQGDSPLHF. The CDR3 DNA is TGTGCCAGCTCACCCGGACAGGGTGATTCACCCCTCCACTTT.

The chain employs TRBV4-2 and TRBJ2-1, with 7 positions matching TRBD1. V was clipped by 1 base and J by 7 bases; unmatched bases: 13. The germline CDR1 and CDR2 sequences are LGHNA and YNFKEQ. The CDR3 runs to 17 residues. CDR3 sequence reads: CASSQAGTILQGNEQFF. The CDR3 DNA sequence: TGTGCCAGCAGCCAAGCGGGCACCATTTTACAGGGGAATGAGCAGTTCTTC.

The table lists this clone with a count of one. The chain employs TRBV19 and TRBJ2-7; 12 bases are a match to TRBD2. The CDR3 runs 15 residues. J was trimmed by 4 bases and V by 5 bases; bases with no gene match: 6. CDR1 LNHDA and CDR2 SQIVND come from the germline V gene (reference sequence). The CDR3 sequence is CASSLTSGSHYEQYF. The CDR3 DNA follows: TGTGCCAGTAGTTTGACTAGCGGGAGCCATTACGAGCAGTACTTC.

The chain joins TRBV7-9 to TRBJ2-2; D is unclear. V was trimmed by 5 bases and J by 4 bases, leaving 5 bases between them. Germline V CDR1 and CDR2: SEHNR, FQNEAQ (reference sequence). The CDR3 has 12 amino acids. CDR3 in DNA: TGTGCCAGCAGCCCCGGCACCGGGGAGCTGTTTTTT. As protein: CASSPGTGELFF.

The chain links TRBV7-2 to TRBJ2-7, with 7 bases fitting TRBD1. The CDR3 totals 13 residues. V trimming: 5 bases; J trimming: 4 bases; junction bases outside the gene matches: 5. Germline CDR1 reads SGHTA; CDR2 reads FQGNSA. CDR3 in DNA: TGTGCCAGCAGCAACACAGGGGCGTACGAGCAGTACTTC. Its protein is CASSNTGAYEQYF. Using reference TRBV7-2 and TRBJ2-7 for the parts outside the CDR3, the full variable domain is GAGVSQSPSNKVTEKGKDVELRCDPISGHTALYWYRQSLGQGLEFLIYFQGNSAPDKSGLPSDRFSAERTGGSVSTLTIQRTQQEDSAVYLCASSNTGAYEQYFGPGTRLTVT.

This chain links TRBV19 with TRBJ2-3; possible D gene TRBD1, 5 bases. CDR1 and CDR2 from the germline V gene are LNHDA and SQIVND (reference sequence). Trimming removed 5 bases at V and 4 bases at J, with 13 bases between. CDR3 length equals 14 residues. CDR3 coding DNA: TGTGCCAGTAGTGTTGACGCAGGGCCAGATACGCAGTATTTT. The encoded protein is CASSVDAGPDTQYF.

The chain employs TRBV7-2 and TRBJ2-1, with 9 bases fitting TRBD2. After removal of 1 base from V and 0 bases from J, the junction contained 4 bases not matched to a gene. Germline V gene sequence: CDR1 SGHTA, CDR2 FQGNSA. This CDR3 has 17 residues. The CDR3 DNA reads TGTGCCAGCAGCTTAGTTCCAGCGGGAGGCTCCTACAATGAGCAGTTCTTC. Translation: CASSLVPAGGSYNEQFF.

The V and J genes are TRBV25-1 and TRBJ1-1; tentatively, D is TRBD1 (5 bases). The germline V gene has CDR1 MGHDK and CDR2 SYGVNS. V lost 5 bases and J 1 base, leaving 11 bases between the germline ends. The CDR3 is 14 residues long. This CDR3 is CASSTGGRNTEAFF. The CDR3 DNA follows: TGTGCCAGCAGTACCGGGGGTAGGAACACTGAAGCTTTCTTT.

The J gene is TRBJ1-1, the V gene TRBV28; 10 nucleotides agree with TRBD1. Losses at the gene ends were 3 bases for V and 11 bases for J; bases not matched to a gene: 3. Germline assignment: CDR1 MDHEN and CDR2 SYDVKM. CDR3 length: 12 amino acids. The CDR3 DNA sequence: TGTGCCAGCAGTTTGGGACAGGGGCTTGCTTTCTTT. Translation gives CASSLGQGLAFF.

V is TRBV28 and J is TRBJ1-2, with D maybe TRBD1 (5 bases). This CDR3 is built from 14 residues. The V and J ends lost 7 bases and 4 bases respectively, with 16 bases between them. Germline lookup yields CDR1 MDHEN and CDR2 SYDVKM. Here the CDR3 reads CASKLAGSLYGYTF. The CDR3 bases are TGTGCCAGCAAGTTGGCAGGGTCGCTCTATGGCTACACCTTC.

V is TRBV4-3 and J is TRBJ2-3; D gene ambiguous. The CDR3 is 15 residues long. Trimming pared 2 bases from V and 0 bases from J, leaving 9 bases between. The germline V gene encodes CDR1 LGHNA and CDR2 YSLEER. CDR3 DNA: TGCGCCAGCAGCCAAAACTTCCTTAGCACAGATACGCAGTATTTT. Translating it yields CASSQNFLSTDTQYF.

The chain recombines TRBV27 with TRBJ2-5, with D hard to call. This CDR3 has 14 amino acids. CDR1 and CDR2 from the germline V gene are MNHEY and SMNVEV (reference sequence). Trimming removed 5 bases from V and 5 bases from J, with 15 bases in between. For the CDR3, the DNA is TGTGCCAGCAGTGAACGTCGAGGTGGGGAGACCCAGTACTTC. It specifies CASSERRGGETQYF.

The J gene is TRBJ1-2, the V gene TRBV4-2; 7 positions match TRBD1. This CDR3 is 15 amino acids long. CDR1 and CDR2 (germline): LGHNA, YNFKEQ. V was clipped by 0 bases and J by 5 bases; unmatched bases: 6. CDR3 bases: TGTGCCAGCAGCCAAGACGAGGGGGCGACTTATGGCTACACCTTC. It yields the protein CASSQDEGATYGYTF.